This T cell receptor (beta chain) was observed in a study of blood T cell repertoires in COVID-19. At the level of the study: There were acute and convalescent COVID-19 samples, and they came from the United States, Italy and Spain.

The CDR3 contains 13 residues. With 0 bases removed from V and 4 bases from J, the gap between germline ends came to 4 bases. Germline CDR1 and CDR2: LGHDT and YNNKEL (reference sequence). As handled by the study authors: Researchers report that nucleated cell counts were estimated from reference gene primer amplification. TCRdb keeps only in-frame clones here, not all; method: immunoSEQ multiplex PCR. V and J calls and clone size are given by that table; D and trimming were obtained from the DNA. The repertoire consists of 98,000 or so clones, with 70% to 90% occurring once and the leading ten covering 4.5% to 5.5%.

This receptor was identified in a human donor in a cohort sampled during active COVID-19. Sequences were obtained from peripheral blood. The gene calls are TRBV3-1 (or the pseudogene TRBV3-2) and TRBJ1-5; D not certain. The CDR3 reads CASSQDSNQPQHF. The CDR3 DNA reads TGTGCCAGCAGCCAAGACAGTAATCAGCCCCAGCATTTT.